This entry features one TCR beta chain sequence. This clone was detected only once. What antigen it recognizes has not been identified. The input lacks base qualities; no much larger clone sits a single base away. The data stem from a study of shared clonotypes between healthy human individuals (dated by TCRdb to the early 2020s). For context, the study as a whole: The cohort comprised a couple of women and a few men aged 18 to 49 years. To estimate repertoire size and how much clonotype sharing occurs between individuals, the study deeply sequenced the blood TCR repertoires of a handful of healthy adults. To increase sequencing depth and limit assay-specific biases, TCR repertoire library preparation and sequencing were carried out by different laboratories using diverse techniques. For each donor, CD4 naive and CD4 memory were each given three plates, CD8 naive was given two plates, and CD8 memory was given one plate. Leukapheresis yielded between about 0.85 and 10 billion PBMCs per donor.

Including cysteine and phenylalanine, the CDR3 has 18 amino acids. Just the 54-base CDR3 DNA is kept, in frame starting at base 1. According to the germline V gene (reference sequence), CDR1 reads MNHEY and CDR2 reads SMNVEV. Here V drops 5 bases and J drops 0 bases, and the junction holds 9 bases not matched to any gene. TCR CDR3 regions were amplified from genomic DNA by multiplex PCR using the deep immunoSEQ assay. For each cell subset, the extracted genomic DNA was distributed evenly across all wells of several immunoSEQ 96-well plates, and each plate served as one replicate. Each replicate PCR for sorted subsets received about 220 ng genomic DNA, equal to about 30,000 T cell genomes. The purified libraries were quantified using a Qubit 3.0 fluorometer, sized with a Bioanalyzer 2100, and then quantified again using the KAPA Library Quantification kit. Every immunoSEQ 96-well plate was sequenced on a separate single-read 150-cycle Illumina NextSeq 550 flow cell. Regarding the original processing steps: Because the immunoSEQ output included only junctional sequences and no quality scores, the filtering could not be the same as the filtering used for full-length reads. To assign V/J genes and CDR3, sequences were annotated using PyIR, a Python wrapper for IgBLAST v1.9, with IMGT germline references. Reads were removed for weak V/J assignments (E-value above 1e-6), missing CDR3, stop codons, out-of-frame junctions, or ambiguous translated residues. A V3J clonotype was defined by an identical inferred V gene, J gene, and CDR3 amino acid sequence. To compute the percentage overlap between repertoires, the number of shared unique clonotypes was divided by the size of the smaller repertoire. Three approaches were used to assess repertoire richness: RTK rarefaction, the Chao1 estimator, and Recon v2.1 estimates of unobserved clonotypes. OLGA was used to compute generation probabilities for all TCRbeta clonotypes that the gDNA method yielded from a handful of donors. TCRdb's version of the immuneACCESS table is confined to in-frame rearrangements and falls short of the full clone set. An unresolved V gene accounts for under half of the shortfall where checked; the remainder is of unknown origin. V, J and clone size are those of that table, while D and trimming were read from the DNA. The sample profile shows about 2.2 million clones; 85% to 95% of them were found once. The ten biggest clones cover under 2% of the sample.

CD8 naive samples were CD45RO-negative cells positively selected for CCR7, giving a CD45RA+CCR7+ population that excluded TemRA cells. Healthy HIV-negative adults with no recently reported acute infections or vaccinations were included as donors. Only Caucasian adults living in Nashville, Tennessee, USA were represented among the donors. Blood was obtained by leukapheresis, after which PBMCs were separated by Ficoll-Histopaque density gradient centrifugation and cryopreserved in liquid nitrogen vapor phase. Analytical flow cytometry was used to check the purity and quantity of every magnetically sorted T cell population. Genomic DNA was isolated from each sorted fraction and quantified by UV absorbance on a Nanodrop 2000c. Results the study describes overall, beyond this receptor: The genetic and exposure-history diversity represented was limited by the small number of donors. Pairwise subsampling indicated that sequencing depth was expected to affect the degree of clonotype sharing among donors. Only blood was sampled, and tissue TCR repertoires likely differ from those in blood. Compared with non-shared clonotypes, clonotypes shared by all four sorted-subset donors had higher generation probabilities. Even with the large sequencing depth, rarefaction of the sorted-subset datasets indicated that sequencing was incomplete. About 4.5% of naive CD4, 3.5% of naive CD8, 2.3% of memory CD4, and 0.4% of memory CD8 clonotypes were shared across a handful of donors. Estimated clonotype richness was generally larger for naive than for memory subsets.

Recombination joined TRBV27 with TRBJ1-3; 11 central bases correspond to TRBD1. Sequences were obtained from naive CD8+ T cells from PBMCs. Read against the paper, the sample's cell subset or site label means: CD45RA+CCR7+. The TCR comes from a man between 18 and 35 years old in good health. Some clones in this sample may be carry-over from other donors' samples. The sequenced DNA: TGTGCCAGCAGTCTCCTCGGGACAGGGGGGCTCTCTGGAAACACCATATATTTT. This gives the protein CASSLLGTGGLSGNTIYF.